A single count supports the clone carrying this T cell receptor (beta chain). In germline, CDR1 is SGHNT, CDR2 YENEEA. CDR3 length equals 18 residues. V lost 5 bases and J lost 0; bases outside the gene matches: 16. Under the authors' procedure: Estimation of nucleated cell counts was performed using reference gene primer amplification. The data were produced by immunoSEQ multiplex PCR, yet TCRdb's version contains in-frame clones alone and is incomplete. That table furnishes V, J and clone size, whereas the DNA furnished D and trimming. The sample consists of hundreds of thousands of clones, just over 90% of them appearing once. The sample belongs to a study of blood T cell repertoires in COVID-19. On the study more broadly: T cells, B-cell-depleted T cells, or PBMCs supplied cDNA or gDNA.

The source is a woman aged 18-35 years who had recovered from COVID-19. Sequencing was done on a sample of PBMCs or T cells enriched from blood (not recorded which). The V gene is TRBV11-3, the J gene TRBJ2-7; 7 bases map to TRBD1. CDR3 loop: CASSPTSDRAKSSYEQYF. The CDR3 bases are TGTGCCAGCAGCCCCACCTCAGACAGGGCCAAATCCTCCTACGAGCAGTACTTC.